The source of this T cell receptor (beta chain) is a study of technical replicates of blood from several donors. Measured with immunoSEQ multiplex PCR; TCRdb has only the in-frame clones, and not every one. Among around 62,000 clones listed, 95% to 97% were seen once. Trimming took off 2 bases at V and 2 bases at J, with 6 bases between the two ends. The germline gives CDR1 MNHEY, CDR2 SMNVEV (reference sequence). The CDR3 has 13 amino acids. Material for sequencing was T cells isolated from PBMCs. The V gene is TRBV27, the J gene TRBJ1-1; D not resolved. The sequence derives from a human donor in good health. The CDR3 DNA sequence: TGTGCCAGCAGTTTAGGGCAAAACACTGAAGCTTTCTTT. Translation: CASSLGQNTEAFF.